The 8 T cell receptor beta chains listed next were all sequenced from one sample in a study of blood T cell repertoires in COVID-19. The repertoire was sequenced with immunoSEQ multiplex PCR; TCRdb's copy has only in-frame clones and lacks some. Among more than 80,000 clones listed, around 84% were seen once. The sequencing input was peripheral blood. The receptors originated from a man in his forties with acute or convalescent COVID-19.

This chain uses TRBV9 with TRBJ1-1; 7 bases line up with TRBD1. The V gene's germline CDR1 is SGDLS and CDR2 YYNGEE. V gave up 4 bases and J gave up 6 bases; unmatched junction bases: 12. The length of the CDR3 is 15 residues. CDR3 DNA sequence: TGTGCCAGCAGCCCAAGACAGGGTTCAACCGCTGAAGCTTTCTTT. This encodes CASSPRQGSTAEAFF.

The rearrangement links TRBV7-8 to TRBJ2-2, with TRBD2 identical over 8 bases. The germline V gene has CDR1 SGHVS and CDR2 FQNEAQ. The CDR3 consists of 17 residues. The V segment lost 4 bases and the J segment 5 bases; nucleotides outside the gene matches: 12. Written as DNA, the CDR3 is TGTGCCAGCAGCTCCGGGGGGGGGCGATACAGGACCGGGGAGCTGTTTTTT. This gives the protein CASSSGGGRYRTGELFF. Combining the CDR3 with reference TRBV7-8 and TRBJ2-2 gives the whole variable domain GAGVSQSPRYKVAKRGQDVALRCDPISGHVSLFWYQQALGQGPEFLTYFQNEAQLDKSGLPSDRFFAERPEGSVSTLKIQRTQQEDSAVYLCASSSGGGRYRTGELFFGEGSRLTVL.

The gene calls are TRBV9 and TRBJ2-1; 11 bases line up with TRBD2. The germline CDR1 and CDR2 sequences are SGDLS and YYNGEE. The trim removed 4 bases at V and 7 bases at J, leaving 7 bases unmatched. This CDR3 has 15 amino acids. CDR3 in amino acids: CASSHGLAGLNEQFF. The DNA for the CDR3 is TGTGCCAGCAGCCACGGACTAGCGGGCCTTAATGAGCAGTTCTTC. The variable domain in full, with the rest retrieved from reference TRBV9 and TRBJ2-1, is DSGVTQTPKHLITATGQRVTLRCSPRSGDLSVYWYQQSLDQGLQFLIQYYNGEERAKGNILERFSAQQFPDLHSELNLSSLELGDSALYFCASSHGLAGLNEQFFGPGTRLTVL.

This clone was picked up many times. The rearrangement joins TRBV7-2 to TRBJ2-7, with 13 bases identical to TRBD2. The CDR3 covers 17 residues. Germline trimming cut 1 base from V and 6 bases from J; bases unmatched to any gene: 9. Germline values: CDR1 SGHTA, CDR2 FQGNSA. As DNA, the CDR3 is TGTGCCAGCAGCTTAGGTTCCGGACTAGCGGGGGTGATCGAGCAGTACTTC. It specifies CASSLGSGLAGVIEQYF.

This clone was observed a single time. J is TRBJ2-3 and V is TRBV9; the match to TRBD2 covers 13 bases. V shed 4 bases, J shed 7 bases, and the junction held 9 bases outside the gene matches. Germline CDR1 reads SGDLS; CDR2 reads YYNGEE. This CDR3 spans 16 amino acids. CDR3 nucleotides: TGTGCCAGCAGCACACGGACTAGCGGGGGTCCAAATACGCAGTATTTT. As protein: CASSTRTSGGPNTQYF.

V is TRBV27 and J is TRBJ1-4; the D gene is possibly TRBD1 (5 bases). V was trimmed by 3 bases and J by 8 bases, leaving 10 bases between them. The CDR3 loop spans 13 amino acids. Germline V gene lookup returns CDR1 MNHEY and CDR2 SMNVEV (reference sequence). Here the CDR3 DNA reads TGTGCCAGCAGTTTCAGGGTAGGGGAAAAACTGTTTTTT. Translated: CASSFRVGEKLFF.

The chain uses TRBV5-4 and TRBJ2-7; 8 nucleotides match TRBD2. The CDR3 is made up of 16 amino acids. The V and J ends lost 0 bases and 0 bases, in that order; junction bases with no gene match: 5. Germline CDR1 and CDR2: SGHNT and YYREEE (reference sequence). The CDR3: CASSLAGGTRSYEQYF. The CDR3 DNA reads as TGTGCCAGCAGCTTGGCGGGGGGGACCCGCTCCTACGAGCAGTACTTC.

CDR3 amino acids: CASSPIAARGFYNEQFF. DNA of the CDR3: TGTGCCAGCAGCCCGATAGCGGCCAGGGGGTTTTACAATGAGCAGTTCTTC. The V and J genes are TRBV7-8 and TRBJ2-1; TRBD1 is a possible D gene (7 bases). The germline V gene encodes CDR1 SGHVS and CDR2 FQNEAQ. Trimming took 5 bases from V and 4 from J, leaving 21 bases between them. The CDR3 runs to 17 residues.